The sequence of this TCR beta chain was determined in a study of cytomegalovirus exposure and HLA in healthy donors. Study-wide findings and caveats: An analysis done earlier found most TCR beta V segments productive about 87% or about 30% of the time. Listed as cytomegalovirus-associated were 150 to 200 TCR beta chains. Later analysis associated a missense DCLRE1C variant with TCR beta V- and J-gene trimming.

In regard to this clone: Its antigen is unknown.

Each donor was nominally healthy when sampled (though unrecorded immune exposures were likely). PCR involved 60 Vbeta and 13 Jbeta primers. The protocol was immunoSEQ multiplex PCR, while the TCRdb copy is restricted to in-frame clones and leaves out a portion. This sample has about 98,000 clones, with around 67% found just once. Germline V gene lookup returns CDR1 SNHLY and CDR2 FYNNEI. Trimming cost V 0 bases and J 3 bases, with 9 bases left between them. The CDR3 has 14 amino acids. The sequence was collected from a male donor in good health and CMV-seronegative. V and J are TRBV2 and TRBJ2-7; D not resolved. The specimen sequenced was PBMCs. The CDR3 coding sequence is TGTGCCAGCAGTGAAGCTCTGGCAAACTACGAGCAGTACTTC. This sequence encodes CASSEALANYEQYF.